Sequencing of this T cell receptor beta chain was carried out in a study of blood T cell repertoires in COVID-19. The CDR3 spans 15 residues. V was cut by 2 bases and J by 4 bases, with 14 bases left in between. Germline CDR1 reads MNHNS; CDR2 reads SASEGT. In this sample, this clone turned up a few times. Clones were sequenced by immunoSEQ multiplex PCR, and TCRdb holds only the in-frame ones, with some missing. This sample yields roughly 380,000 clones, of which about 90% are seen a single time; under 3% belongs to the top ten. The sample was PBMCs or T cells enriched from blood (not recorded which). The rearrangement joins TRBV6-1 to TRBJ1-2; unclear D gene. This sequence was found in a woman aged 25 to 45 who had recovered from COVID-19. In DNA form, the CDR3 reads TGTGCCAGCAGTGAACTGGACGGGGAGATCTATGGCTACACCTTC. Translating it yields CASSELDGEIYGYTF.